Listed below are T cell receptor beta chains from one sample, sequenced in a study of cytomegalovirus exposure and HLA in healthy donors. The method was immunoSEQ multiplex PCR; TCRdb's version includes in-frame clones alone and lacks a portion of them. The profile shows roughly 55,000 clones, 55% to 85% of them singletons. The sequencing sample was made of PBMCs. These receptor sequences come from a middle-aged man in good health and CMV-seropositive. Both conserved end residues are part of each CDR3. The D gene is left open where the match is weak. Not every row has a clone size; where given, it reads once, few, many or a size class.

TRBJ2-7,-,TRBV7-8,TRBD1,TGTGCCAGCAGCTTTGACGGGACAGGGGGCTACGAGCAGTACTTC,CASSFDGTGGYEQYF
TRBJ1-2,-,TRBV9,-,TGTGCCAGCAGCGTAGGCGGTGGTGGCTACACCTTC,CASSVGGGGYTF
TRBJ2-5,-,TRBV5-4,-,TGTGCCAGCAGCCTCGGCGGGGCCCAAGAGACCCAGTACTTC,CASSLGGAQETQYF
TRBJ2-3,-,TRBV2,-,TGTGCCAGCAGTGAAGCGGGGGGGCGAACAGATACGCAGTATTTT,CASSEAGGRTDTQYF
TRBJ1-1,-,TRBV19,TRBD1,TGTGCCAGTAGCCGTAGGACAGGGCGTACTGAAGCTTTCTTT,CASSRRTGRTEAFF
TRBJ2-3,-,TRBV5-6,TRBD2,TGTGCCAGCAGCTCTAGACTAGCGGGGGTGCGAACAGATACGCAGTATTTT,CASSSRLAGVRTDTQYF
TRBJ2-1,few,TRBV4-2,TRBD2,TGTGCCAGCAGCCAAACCCCCACCATACGGGGGGATCACAATGAGCAGTTCTTC,CASSQTPTIRGDHNEQFF
TRBJ2-5,few,TRBV30,TRBD2,TGTGCCTGGAGGAGCGGGGGTCCCGAGGAGACCCAGTACTTC,CAWRSGGPEETQYF
TRBJ2-7,-,TRBV7-9,TRBD2,TGTGCCAGCAGCTTAGGACTAGCGGGGGGCCGCGACGAGCAGTACTTC,CASSLGLAGGRDEQYF
TRBJ1-4,-,TRBV5-1,-,TGCGCCAGCAGCCGGGATTCACCAACTAATGAAAAACTGTTTTTT,CASSRDSPTNEKLFF
TRBJ1-2,-,TRBV29-1,-,TGCAGCGTTGGGGGGACACCTTATGGCTACACCTTC,CSVGGTPYGYTF
TRBJ2-2,few,TRBV10-3,-,TGTGCCATCAGTGGGGGGCAGGGCGATGACACCGGGGAGCTGTTTTTT,CAISGGQGDDTGELFF
TRBJ1-5,-,TRBV2,-,TGTGCCAGCAGCCGGGGCCGGGGGGGCAATCAGCCCCAGCATTTT,CASSRGRGGNQPQHF
TRBJ1-6,-,TRBV6-6,TRBD1,TGTGCCACCGCTAGGGACAGGAATTCACCCCTCCACTTT,CATARDRNSPLHF
TRBJ2-7,-,TRBV6-6,-,TGTGCCAGCAGTTACTCGGGCCATCCCTACGAGCAGTACTTC,CASSYSGHPYEQYF
TRBJ2-7,-,TRBV10-3,TRBD1,TGTGCCATCAAGGACAGGGAAGAGCAGTACTTC,CAIKDREEQYF
TRBJ1-2,-,TRBV14,-,TGTGCCAGCAGCCCCGGGAACTATGGCTACACCTTC,CASSPGNYGYTF
TRBJ1-1,-,TRBV5-6,-,TGTGCCAGCAGCTTGGGAAGGTCGTGGGCGAACACTGAAGCTTTCTTT,CASSLGRSWANTEAFF
TRBJ2-5,-,TRBV5-6,TRBD2,TGTGCCAGCAGCTCGCTAGCGGGGTGGGAGGAGACCCAGTACTTC,CASSSLAGWEETQYF
TRBJ2-3,-,TRBV4-2,-,TGTGCCAGCAGCCAAGGGGTGATGGGGCAGGCAGATACGCAGTATTTT,CASSQGVMGQADTQYF
TRBJ2-3,-,TRBV10-3,TRBD1,TGTGCCATCAGGTCGACAGGGGGCACAGATACGCAGTATTTT,CAIRSTGGTDTQYF
TRBJ1-4,few,TRBV27,-,TGTGCCAGCAGTTTGTGGGGGCAAGGGACTAATGAAAAACTGTTTTTT,CASSLWGQGTNEKLFF
TRBJ2-3,-,TRBV11-3,TRBD2,TGTGCCAGCAGCTTGACTAGCAACACAGATACGCAGTATTTT,CASSLTSNTDTQYF
TRBJ2-7,-,TRBV7-6,-,TGTGCCAGCAGCTCCCCCAGGGGCGAGCAGTACTTC,CASSSPRGEQYF
TRBJ1-1,-,TRBV6-5,-,TGTGCCAGCAGTTACTCGATGGGCGACACTGAAGCTTTCTTT,CASSYSMGDTEAFF
TRBJ1-2,-,TRBV6-5,TRBD1,TGTGCCACCAATTTGAACCCCACAGGGGGATATGGCTACACCTTC,CATNLNPTGGYGYTF
TRBJ2-7,-,TRBV7-3,-,TGTGCCAGCAGCTCCCTAGCGCGGGAGCAGTACTTC,CASSSLAREQYF
TRBJ1-5,-,TRBV27,-,TGTGCCAGCAGTATTCGGGGGGGCAATCAGCCCCAGCATTTT,CASSIRGGNQPQHF
TRBJ1-3,few,TRBV30,-,TGTGCCTGGAGTCTAGGAAACACCATATATTTT,CAWSLGNTIYF
TRBJ1-6,-,TRBV25-1,-,TGTGCCAGCAGTAAGCAGAGGTATAATTCACCCCTCCACTTT,CASSKQRYNSPLHF
TRBJ1-4,-,TRBV5-1,-,TGCGCCAGCAGCTTGGCCTCAGACTCGGCTCTGTTTTTT,CASSLASDSALFF
TRBJ2-2,once,TRBV11-3,-,TGTGCCAGCAGCTCTACGGGGACCGGGGAGCTGTTTTTT,CASSSTGTGELFF